Each of the 9 T cell receptor beta chains below was sequenced from the same sample in a study of blood T cell repertoires in COVID-19. Method: immunoSEQ multiplex PCR; TCRdb's copy keeps in-frame clones and lacks some. The data show 110,000 to 150,000 clones, roughly 88% seen once. The specimen was PBMCs or T cells enriched from blood (not recorded which). The receptors here all came from a man aged 50-59 years who had recovered from COVID-19.

The CDR3 coding sequence is TGTGCCAGCAGTTCCCCGGAAAGGAGAGCTTTCTTT. As protein: CASSSPERRAFF. The chain recombines TRBV28 with TRBJ1-1; D is uncertain. The CDR3 extends over 12 amino acids. V was trimmed by 4 bases and J by 10 bases, leaving 13 bases between them. Germline V gene lookup returns CDR1 MDHEN and CDR2 SYDVKM.

This chain joins TRBV7-2 and TRBJ2-1, with 11 bases identical to TRBD2. J gave up 9 bases and V 4 bases, and 8 bases lay outside the gene matches. The CDR3 consists of 15 residues. The germline V gene has CDR1 SGHTA and CDR2 FQGNSA. This CDR3 reads CASSSAGTSGGEQFF. CDR3 DNA: TGTGCCAGCAGCTCCGCCGGGACTAGCGGCGGTGAGCAGTTCTTC.

The gene calls are TRBV5-1 and TRBJ2-3; the D is unclear. CDR1 SGHRS and CDR2 YFSETQ come from the germline V gene. V was pared by 0 bases and J by 1 base, with 12 bases between. The length of the CDR3 is 16 residues. The CDR3 loop is CASSLGEVVGTDTQYF. The DNA of the CDR3 is TGCGCCAGCAGCTTGGGAGAAGTGGTCGGCACAGATACGCAGTATTTT.

The J gene is TRBJ2-6, the V gene TRBV18, with D unclear. V dropped 3 bases and J dropped 0 bases, with 18 bases sitting between them. Germline CDR1 and CDR2: KGHSH and LQKENI. The CDR3 has 19 amino acids. The CDR3 DNA follows: TGTGCCAGCTCACCCCTGCAATATGTTGGGCCCTCTGGGGCCAACGTCCTGACTTTC. This encodes CASSPLQYVGPSGANVLTF. The entire variable domain, with the rest obtained from reference TRBV18 and TRBJ2-6, is as follows: NAGVMQNPRHLVRRRGQEARLRCSPMKGHSHVYWYRQLPEEGLKFMVYLQKENIIDESGMPKERFSAEFPKEGPSILRIQQVVRGDSAAYFCASSPLQYVGPSGANVLTFGAGSRLTVL.

DNA of the CDR3: TGTGCCAGCAGACCACAGGGAAATAGCAATCAGCCCCAGCATTTT. Its protein is CASRPQGNSNQPQHF. The rearrangement links TRBV6-5 to TRBJ1-5; D possibly corresponds to TRBD1 (6 bases). The CDR3 runs 15 residues. V was shortened by 6 bases and J by 0 bases, with 12 bases between the two germline ends. CDR1 MNHEY and CDR2 SVGAGI come from the germline V gene.

This clone was seen once. The rearrangement uses TRBV7-2 and TRBJ1-1, with D uncertain. The V end was cut by 1 base, the J end by 4 bases, with 7 bases between. The CDR3 loop spans 13 amino acids. From germline, CDR1 is SGHTA and CDR2 FQGNSA. The CDR3: CASSLGSFTEAFF. In DNA, the CDR3 is TGTGCCAGCAGCTTAGGGAGTTTCACTGAAGCTTTCTTT.

The V call is TRBV5-1, the J call TRBJ2-5; tentative D call: TRBD1 (5 bases). CDR1 and CDR2 (germline): SGHRS, YFSETQ. This CDR3 is built from 15 residues. The germline V and J ends were trimmed by 0 bases and 1 base, with 10 bases remaining between them. CDR3 DNA sequence: TGCGCCAGCAGCTTGGGACAGCGAACCCAAGAGACCCAGTACTTC. It is translated as CASSLGQRTQETQYF.

The V and J genes are TRBV7-2 and TRBJ2-7; TRBD1 might be the D (6 bases). The CDR3 length is 18 residues. Trimming cost V 8 bases and J 0 bases, with 26 bases left between them. The germline CDR1 and CDR2 sequences are SGHTA and FQGNSA. CDR3 amino acids: CASAPSPYRAPLSYEQYF. The CDR3 DNA is TGTGCCAGCGCTCCCTCCCCCTACAGGGCCCCCCTCTCCTACGAGCAGTACTTC.

The genes are TRBV5-4 and TRBJ2-3; 13 nucleotides line up with TRBD2. In germline, CDR1 is SGHNT, CDR2 YYREEE (reference sequence). J lost 0 bases, V lost 2 bases, and 9 bases had no gene match. The CDR3 runs to 19 residues. In nucleotides, the CDR3 is TGTGCCAGCAGCTTCGTACTAGCGGGAGGGCGACCAAGCACAGATACGCAGTATTTT. Protein: CASSFVLAGGRPSTDTQYF.